These 23 T cell receptor beta chains were sequenced from one sample in a study of blood T cell repertoires in COVID-19 (dated by TCRdb to about 2020). Library construction relied on the immunoSEQ multiplex PCR assay. What TCRdb holds here is the immuneACCESS table cut down to in-frame rearrangements. Part of the clones is not present; checked against another copy, under half of the missing clones reflect an unresolved V gene, and the others are unexplained. The sample profile shows around 67,000 clones; around 88% of them were found once. 1.9% of the sample is held by the ten biggest clonotypes. The sample consisted of peripheral blood. Source of these receptors: a woman aged 80 or over with active or convalescent COVID-19.

V is TRBV11-3 and J is TRBJ1-3, with TRBD1 identical over 7 bases. V shed 5 bases and J 3 bases; nucleotides not matched to a gene: 4. CDR1 is SGHNT, CDR2 YENEEA, per germline. This CDR3 comprises 14 residues. This CDR3 reads CASSRQGFGNTIYF. The DNA of the CDR3 is TGTGCCAGCAGCCGACAGGGTTTTGGAAACACCATATATTTT.

V is TRBV7-2 and J is TRBJ2-5; a weak D match, TRBD2 (6 bases). CDR3 size: 13 residues. CDR1 and CDR2 (germline): SGHTA, FQGNSA. Trimming stripped 6 bases from V and 3 bases from J, with 11 bases between. The CDR3, as DNA: TGTGCCAGCAGGGGGGGTTGGGAAGAGACCCAGTACTTC. Amino acid sequence: CASRGGWEETQYF.

V is TRBV10-1 and J is TRBJ2-5; D might be TRBD1 (6 bases). V lost 5 bases, J lost 4 bases, and 11 bases lay in between. The CDR3 covers 13 residues. From germline, CDR1 is WNHNN and CDR2 SYGVQD (reference sequence). CDR3 DNA: TGCGCCAGCAGTCGGGACATGGGAGAGACCCAGTACTTC. Translated, it gives CASSRDMGETQYF.

V usage is TRBV7-3 and J usage is TRBJ2-1; D is possibly TRBD2 (6 bases). V was trimmed by 1 base and J by 10 bases, leaving 8 bases between them. Germline loops: CDR1 SGHTA, CDR2 FQGTGA. The CDR3 extends over 12 amino acids. The CDR3 DNA follows: TGTGCCAGCAGCTTAAGTCGGGAGGAGCAGTTCTTC. Its protein is CASSLSREEQFF.

This clone has just one count. The chain recombines TRBV10-3 with TRBJ1-3, with 9 bases lining up with TRBD1. CDR3 size: 15 residues. After removal of 6 bases from V and 3 bases from J, the junction contained 6 bases not matched to a gene. Germline values: CDR1 ENHRY, CDR2 SYGVKD. In nucleotides, the CDR3 is TGTGCCATCAGGCCAGACAGGGGGATTGGAAACACCATATATTTT. Its protein product is CAIRPDRGIGNTIYF.

The chain couples TRBV4-1 to TRBJ1-1; D is unclear. The CDR3 covers 14 residues. V was cut by 2 bases and J by 6 bases, with 13 bases left in between. Germline V gene lookup returns CDR1 MGHRA and CDR2 YSYEKL. The DNA of the CDR3 is TGCGCCAGCAGCCAAATCACGGAGGGCGCTGAAGCTTTCTTT. Amino acids: CASSQITEGAEAFF.

The sample holds one count of this clone. The V call is TRBV5-1, the J call TRBJ2-1, with TRBD2 matching over 11 bases. The ends lost 2 bases at V and 4 bases at J; junction bases unmatched: 5. CDR3 size: 16 residues. The germline gives CDR1 SGHRS, CDR2 YFSETQ. DNA for the CDR3: TGCGCCAGCAGCTTAACGACTAGCGGGGCTTACAATGAGCAGTTCTTC. It translates to CASSLTTSGAYNEQFF.

The chain employs TRBV7-9 and TRBJ2-1, with a possible D match to TRBD1 (5 bases). V lost 5 bases to trimming and J lost 8 bases, with 16 bases between them. The CDR3 consists of 14 residues. CDR1 and CDR2 (germline): SEHNR, FQNEAQ (reference sequence). CDR3 DNA sequence: TGTGCCAGCAGCCTCCGGCCGTTACAGGATGAGCAGTTCTTC. Translated, it gives CASSLRPLQDEQFF.

V usage is TRBV27 and J usage is TRBJ1-5; TRBD1 might be the D (5 bases). The CDR3 length is 13 residues. The germline V and J ends were trimmed by 6 bases and 2 bases, with 8 bases remaining between them. CDR1 is MNHEY and CDR2 is SMNVEV in the germline V gene (reference sequence). The CDR3 loop reads CASSGQGNQPQHF. The CDR3 DNA reads TGTGCCAGCAGCGGACAAGGCAATCAGCCCCAGCATTTT.

The chain employs TRBV6-6 and TRBJ1-1; possibly TRBD1 for D (5 bases). CDR1 is MNHNY and CDR2 is SVGAGI in the germline V gene (reference sequence). The CDR3 consists of 15 residues. Trimming took off 0 bases at V and 3 bases at J, with 11 bases between the two ends. The CDR3 region is CASSYSGARDTEAFF. CDR3 sequence (DNA): TGTGCCAGCAGTTACTCAGGGGCCCGGGACACTGAAGCTTTCTTT.

The gene calls are TRBV3-1 (or the pseudogene TRBV3-2) and TRBJ2-7, with D uncertain. V shed 1 base and J shed 4 bases, with 17 bases lying between them. The CDR3 is 16 amino acids. Per the germline V gene, CDR1 is LGHDT and CDR2 is YNNKEL (reference sequence). The CDR3 here is CASSQGSRGDGYEQYF. The CDR3, as DNA: TGTGCCAGCAGCCAAGGGAGTCGCGGTGATGGTTACGAGCAGTACTTC.

The chain joins TRBV5-6 to TRBJ1-4, with a weak D call TRBD1 (6 bases). Trimming stripped 1 base from V and 5 bases from J, with 15 bases between. Germline-derived CDR1 and CDR2 are SGHDT and YYEEEE. CDR3 size: 16 residues. The CDR3 DNA follows: TGTGCCAGCAGCTTGTTTGGTTTGAGGGGGAATGAAAAACTGTTTTTT. As protein: CASSLFGLRGNEKLFF.

The chain links TRBV5-1 to TRBJ1-1, with D possibly TRBD1 on 5 matching bases. Trimming shortened V by 6 bases and J by 6 bases, and 15 bases separated the two germline ends. The CDR3 consists of 13 residues. Germline V gives CDR1 SGHRS, CDR2 YFSETQ. CDR3 nucleotide sequence: TGCGCCAGCAACTTTGGAGGGGAGTCTGAAGCTTTCTTT. This codes for CASNFGGESEAFF.

The count of this clone is one. The rearrangement links TRBV6-2 or TRBV6-3 to TRBJ2-7; 7 bases fit TRBD1. J was trimmed by 3 bases and V by 3 bases; bases with no gene match: 5. CDR3 size: 14 residues. Germline V gene data show CDR1 as MNHEY and CDR2 as SVGEGT. In DNA form, the CDR3 reads TGTGCCAGCAGTTATCTCCGACAGGGCTACGAGCAGTACTTC. This gives the protein CASSYLRQGYEQYF.

The rearrangement uses TRBV5-1 and TRBJ2-6; TRBD1 agrees at 8 bases. After removal of 0 bases from V and 9 bases from J, the junction contained 8 bases not matched to a gene. Germline CDR1 and CDR2: SGHRS and YFSETQ. The CDR3 contains 16 residues. DNA for the CDR3: TGCGCCAGCAGCTTGGTGGGGACAGGTGAAGGCAACGTCCTGACTTTC. This gives the protein CASSLVGTGEGNVLTF.

The V call is TRBV6-5, the J call TRBJ1-1; D remains unclear. V was trimmed by 5 bases and J by 6 bases, leaving 10 bases between them. CDR1 and CDR2 (germline): MNHEY, SVGAGI. The CDR3 sequence is 12 residues long. CDR3 amino acids: CASSHRRAEAFF. CDR3 DNA: TGTGCCAGCAGTCACCGAAGAGCTGAAGCTTTCTTT.

The chain links TRBV5-1 to TRBJ2-7, with 11 bases lining up with TRBD2. V shed 0 bases and J 5 bases; nucleotides not matched to a gene: 7. Germline V gives CDR1 SGHRS, CDR2 YFSETQ. The CDR3 contains 16 residues. CDR3 nucleotide sequence: TGCGCCAGCAGCTTGGGGCTAGCGGGGGGTCTTAACGAGCAGTACTTC. Encoded protein: CASSLGLAGGLNEQYF.

J is TRBJ2-2 and V is TRBV7-2; D is uncertain. The CDR3 extends over 13 amino acids. Germline V gives CDR1 SGHTA, CDR2 FQGNSA. Trimming left V 4 bases short and J 8 bases short, with 11 bases between. CDR3 loop: CASSSPSLGELFF. The CDR3 DNA reads TGTGCCAGCAGCTCCCCGAGTCTTGGGGAGCTGTTTTTT. The whole variable domain, remainder taken from reference TRBV7-2 and TRBJ2-2, is GAGVSQSPSNKVTEKGKDVELRCDPISGHTALYWYRQSLGQGLEFLIYFQGNSAPDKSGLPSDRFSAERTGGSVSTLTIQRTQQEDSAVYLCASSSPSLGELFFGEGSRLTVL.

The chain has TRBV6-5 and TRBJ1-6; D uncertain. The CDR3 spans 14 residues. Germline CDR1 is MNHEY and CDR2 is SVGAGI. Deletions cut 6 bases from V and 4 bases from J, with 10 bases between. This CDR3 is CASREMVYNSPLHF. The CDR3 DNA reads as TGTGCCAGCAGGGAGATGGTTTATAATTCACCCCTCCACTTT.

In nucleotides, the CDR3 is TGTGCCAGCAGCTTACTGTTGATCGGGTGGGGCGCTTTCTTT. It yields the protein CASSLLLIGWGAFF. This rearrangement joins TRBV11-1 to TRBJ1-1, with D possibly being TRBD1 (5 bases). CDR1 SGHAT and CDR2 FQDESV come from the germline V gene (reference sequence). CDR3 length: 14 residues. V lost 2 bases and J lost 11, with 18 bases in between. The whole variable domain, remainder taken from reference TRBV11-1 and TRBJ1-1, is EAEVAQSPRYKITEKSQAVAFWCDPISGHATLYWYRQILGQGPELLVQFQDESVVDDSQLPKDRFSAERLKGVDSTLKIQPAELGDSAMYLCASSLLLIGWGAFFGQGTRLTVV.

In its sample, this clone was seen once. V and J are TRBV6-2 or TRBV6-3 and TRBJ1-5, with D unclear. The CDR3 extends over 15 amino acids. The V and J ends lost 2 bases and 0 bases respectively, with 8 bases between them. Germline V lookup: CDR1 MNHEY, CDR2 SVGEGT. The CDR3 DNA is TGTGCCAGCAGTTACGATGGAGATAGCAATCAGCCCCAGCATTTT. Residues: CASSYDGDSNQPQHF.

The CDR3 reads CATSRVPSNQPQHF. The CDR3, as DNA: TGTGCCACCAGCAGAGTTCCGAGCAATCAGCCCCAGCATTTT. The V call is TRBV15, the J call TRBJ1-5; D gene ambiguous. The germline CDR1 and CDR2 sequences are LNHNV and YYDKDF (reference sequence). Trimming left V 1 base short and J 1 base short, with 5 bases between. This CDR3 is 14 amino acids long.

In its sample, this clone was seen once. The chain uses TRBV15 and TRBJ1-2, with a weak D call TRBD1 (6 bases). This CDR3 contains 15 residues. Germline loops: CDR1 LNHNV, CDR2 YYDKDF (reference sequence). Trimming took off 0 bases at V and 7 bases at J, with 15 bases between the two ends. The CDR3 here is CATSRDANRVVGYTF. CDR3 nucleotide sequence: TGTGCCACCAGCAGAGACGCGAACAGGGTGGTTGGCTACACCTTC. The full variable domain, with the rest looked up from reference TRBV15 and TRBJ1-2, is DAMVIQNPRYQVTQFGKPVTLSCSQTLNHNVMYWYQQKSSQAPKLLFHYYDKDFNNEADTPDNFQSRRPNTSFCFLDIRSPGLGDTAMYLCATSRDANRVVGYTFGSGTRLTVV.